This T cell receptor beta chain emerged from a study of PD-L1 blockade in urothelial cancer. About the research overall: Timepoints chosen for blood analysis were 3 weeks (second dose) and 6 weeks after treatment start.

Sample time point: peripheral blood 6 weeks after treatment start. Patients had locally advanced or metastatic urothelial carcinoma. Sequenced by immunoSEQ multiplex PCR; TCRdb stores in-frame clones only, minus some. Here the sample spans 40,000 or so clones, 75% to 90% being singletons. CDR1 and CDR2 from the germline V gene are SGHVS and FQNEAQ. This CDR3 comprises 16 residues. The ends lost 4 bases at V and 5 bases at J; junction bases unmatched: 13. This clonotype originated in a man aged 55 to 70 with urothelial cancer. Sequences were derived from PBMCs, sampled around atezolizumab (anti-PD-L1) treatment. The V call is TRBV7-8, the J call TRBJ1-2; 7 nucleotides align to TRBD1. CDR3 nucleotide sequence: TGTGCCAGCAGCTACTTAGGGGGCGGTGGGGGATATGGCTACACCTTC. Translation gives CASSYLGGGGGYGYTF.